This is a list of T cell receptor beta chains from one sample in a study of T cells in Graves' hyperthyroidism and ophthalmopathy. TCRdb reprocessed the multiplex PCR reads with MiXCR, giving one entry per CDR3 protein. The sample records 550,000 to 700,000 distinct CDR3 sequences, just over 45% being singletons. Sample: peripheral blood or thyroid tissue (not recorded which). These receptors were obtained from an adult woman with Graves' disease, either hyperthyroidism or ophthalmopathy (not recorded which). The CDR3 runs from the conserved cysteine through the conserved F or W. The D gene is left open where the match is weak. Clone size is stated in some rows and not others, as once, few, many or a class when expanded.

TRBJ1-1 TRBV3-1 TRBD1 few TGTGCCAGCAGCCAGTGGGACAGCCAGAACACTGAAGCTTTCTTT CASSQWDSQNTEAFF
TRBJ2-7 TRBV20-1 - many TGCAGTGCAAAACGACCCGGGTCATTGAAGGAGCAGTACTTC CSAKRPGSLKEQYF
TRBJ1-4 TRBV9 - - TGTGCCAGCAGCGTACGTCAGACGAATGAAAAACTGTTTTTT CASSVRQTNEKLFF
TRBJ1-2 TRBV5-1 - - TGCGCCAGCAGCTGGGGGACTTTCAACTATGGCTACACCTTC CASSWGTFNYGYTF
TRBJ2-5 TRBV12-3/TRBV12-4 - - TGTGCCAGCAGCTCTAACCGTTGGCAGCCCCAGTACTTC CASSSNRWQPQYF
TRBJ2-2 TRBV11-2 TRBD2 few TGTGCCAGCAGCCAAGTACTAGCGGGAGGGATTACTTCTCCCGGGGAGCTGTTTTTT CASSQVLAGGITSPGELFF
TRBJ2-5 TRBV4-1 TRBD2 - TGCGCCAGCAGCCAAGAAGCTAGCGGGAGGTTACAAGAGACCCAGTACTTC CASSQEASGRLQETQYF
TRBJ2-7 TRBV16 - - TGTGCCAGCAGCCAGCAAATCGGGGCCTCGGGGGACAGATACTCCTACGAGCAGTACTTC CASSQQIGASGDRYSYEQYF
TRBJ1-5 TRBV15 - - TGTGCCGCCAGCAGCCTTAATAGCAATCAGCCCCAGCATTTT CAASSLNSNQPQHF
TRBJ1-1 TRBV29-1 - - TGCAGCGTTGATTCAGGGATCGGAACTGAAGCTTTCTTT CSVDSGIGTEAFF
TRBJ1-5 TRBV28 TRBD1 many TGTGCCAGCAGTTCATGGGACAGGTTGGATCAGCCCCAGCATTTT CASSSWDRLDQPQHF
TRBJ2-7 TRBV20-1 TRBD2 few TGCAGTGCAGCCCGGACTAGCGGGGCCTACGAGCAGTACTTC CSAARTSGAYEQYF
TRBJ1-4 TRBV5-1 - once - CASSLVAGLAKNCFF
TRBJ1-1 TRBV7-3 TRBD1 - TGTGCCAGCAGCACCGAACAGGGGGGACAAGCTTTCTTT CASSTEQGGQAFF
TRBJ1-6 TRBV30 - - TGTGCCTGGAGACCGGCGCGCCTTTCACCCCTCCACTTT CAWRPARLSPLHF